These 23 T cell receptor beta chains share one sample of origin, sequenced in a study of blood T cell repertoires in COVID-19. The method was immunoSEQ multiplex PCR; TCRdb's version includes in-frame clones alone and lacks a portion of them. The sample consists of tens of thousands of clones, approximately 85% of them appearing once. Input material: peripheral blood. The receptors were sampled from a human donor in a cohort sampled during active COVID-19.

This clone was found once. V is TRBV6-5 and J is TRBJ1-1; maybe TRBD1 (5 bases). The germline gives CDR1 MNHEY, CDR2 SVGAGI. The CDR3 has 13 amino acids. V gave up 11 bases and J gave up 1 base, with 14 bases separating them. The CDR3 reads CAEAVTGNTEAFF. The CDR3 DNA reads TGTGCCGAAGCAGTAACAGGGAACACTGAAGCTTTCTTT.

The V call is TRBV10-1, the J call TRBJ2-7; tentative D call: TRBD2 (5 bases). Germline CDR1 and CDR2: WNHNN and SYGVQD (reference sequence). Trimming took 6 bases from V and 6 from J, leaving 15 bases between them. The CDR3 spans 13 residues. CDR3 amino acids: CASSDRGWAEQYF. The CDR3 DNA reads as TGCGCCAGCAGCGACCGGGGATGGGCCGAGCAGTACTTC.

This clone was seen once. This chain connects TRBV10-3 to TRBJ2-5; tentatively, D is TRBD1 (6 bases). CDR1 and CDR2 from the germline V gene are ENHRY and SYGVKD. The CDR3 loop spans 13 amino acids. V was trimmed by 1 base and J by 8 bases, leaving 11 bases between them. In nucleotides, the CDR3 is TGTGCCATCAGTGAGTACAGGGTAGAAACCCAGTACTTC. This encodes CAISEYRVETQYF.

V is TRBV6-5 and J is TRBJ2-7, with D unclear. Germline V gene sequence: CDR1 MNHEY, CDR2 SVGAGI. Trimming took off 0 bases at V and 2 bases at J, with 8 bases between the two ends. The CDR3 is 14 residues long. DNA for the CDR3: TGTGCCAGCAGTTACTCGGGCAGCCCCTACGAGCAGTACTTC. Encoded protein: CASSYSGSPYEQYF.

The chain combines TRBV11-2 with TRBJ1-1; TRBD1 matches at 7 bases. V shed 1 base, J shed 7 bases, and the junction held 21 bases outside the gene matches. Germline CDR1 is SGHAT and CDR2 is FQNNGV. This CDR3 comprises 19 residues. The CDR3, as DNA: TGTGCCAGCAGCTTAGGATTCCGTACGGTTACCGACAGGGCTCTTGAAGCTTTCTTT. Translation gives CASSLGFRTVTDRALEAFF.

This clone was detected once. The chain uses TRBV9 and TRBJ2-3, with D maybe TRBD2 (6 bases). Trimming took 0 bases from V and 0 from J, leaving 8 bases between them. This CDR3 contains 15 residues. The V gene's germline CDR1 is SGDLS and CDR2 YYNGEE. CDR3 sequence reads: CASSVGDSSTDTQYF. CDR3 in DNA: TGTGCCAGCAGCGTAGGGGACTCTAGCACAGATACGCAGTATTTT.

This clone turned up a few times. The chain recombines TRBV4-1 with TRBJ1-1; a possible D gene is TRBD1 (6 bases). Germline loops: CDR1 MGHRA, CDR2 YSYEKL. This CDR3 contains 14 residues. Trimming took off 3 bases at V and 1 base at J, with 9 bases between the two ends. CDR3 DNA sequence: TGCGCCAGCAGCCACGGACAGAGGAACACTGAAGCTTTCTTT. It specifies CASSHGQRNTEAFF.

The chain combines TRBV5-1 with TRBJ2-2; D is perhaps TRBD2 (5 bases). The CDR3 is made up of 14 amino acids. Trimming took 5 bases from V and 1 from J, leaving 9 bases between them. Germline CDR1 reads SGHRS; CDR2 reads YFSETQ. The CDR3 nucleotides are TGCGCCAGCAGAATCGGGGAGAACACCGGGGAGCTGTTTTTT. Translated: CASRIGENTGELFF.

This clone was seen a few times. The V and J genes are TRBV25-1 and TRBJ1-2; possibly TRBD1 for D (5 bases). The CDR3 totals 15 residues. V lost 1 base to trimming and J lost 3 bases, with 12 bases between them. Germline CDR1 is MGHDK and CDR2 is SYGVNS. CDR3 region: CASSESAGYDYGYTF. CDR3 DNA: TGTGCCAGCAGTGAATCCGCAGGGTATGACTATGGCTACACCTTC.

About this clone: The junction and the germline gene differ at one end; a read error may be behind it. In nucleotides, the CDR3 is TGCGCCAGCAGCTCACCGGGACAACGGAACCCTGAAGCTTTCTTT. Residues: CASSSPGQRNPEAFF. The chain couples TRBV4-1 to TRBJ1-1; D may be TRBD1 (6 bases). This CDR3 comprises 15 residues. CDR1 and CDR2 from the germline V gene are MGHRA and YSYEKL.

This clone has a handful of counts. J is TRBJ2-7 and V is TRBV30; 9 bases fit TRBD1. The CDR3 has 15 residues. V was clipped by 1 base and J by 0 bases; unmatched bases: 4. Germline-derived CDR1 and CDR2 are GTSNPN and SVGIG (reference sequence). CDR3 sequence: CAWSGGGQGSYEQYF. CDR3 nucleotide sequence: TGTGCCTGGAGTGGCGGGGGACAGGGCTCCTACGAGCAGTACTTC. The full variable domain, completed using reference TRBV30 and TRBJ2-7, is SQTIHQWPATLVQPVGSPLSLECTVEGTSNPNLYWYRQAAGRGLQLLFYSVGIGQISSEVPQNLSASRPQDRQFILSSKKLLLSDSGFYLCAWSGGGQGSYEQYFGPGTRLTVT.

V usage is TRBV21-1 and J usage is TRBJ2-1; the listed D gene, TRBD2, was not tested against the DNA. TRBV21-1 is termed a pseudogene. The CDR3 has 16 residues. Here the CDR3 DNA reads TGTGCCAGCACCCCAGAAACAGCGGGGGGGTACAATGAGCAGTTCTTC. Translating gives CASTPETAGGYNEQFF.

The genes are TRBV11-3 and TRBJ2-2; D ambiguous. Germline-derived CDR1 and CDR2 are SGHNT and YENEEA. The CDR3 has 12 residues. Trimming took off 5 bases at V and 3 bases at J, with 4 bases between the two ends. CDR3 sequence reads: CASSRYTGELFF. The CDR3 DNA is TGTGCCAGCAGCCGGTACACCGGGGAGCTGTTTTTT.

This chain links TRBV12-3 or TRBV12-4 with TRBJ2-2, with a weak D call TRBD2 (6 bases). V was shortened by 7 bases and J by 5 bases, with 11 bases between the two germline ends. This CDR3 region has 13 residues. The CDR3 sequence: CASISTSTGELFF. The DNA for the CDR3 is TGTGCCAGCATCTCGACTAGTACCGGGGAGCTGTTTTTT.

The J gene is TRBJ1-2, the V gene TRBV7-2; TRBD1 agrees at 8 bases. CDR1 and CDR2 from the germline V gene are SGHTA and FQGNSA. The CDR3 has 16 amino acids. Trimming removed 5 bases from V and 8 bases from J; junction bases left unmatched: 16. CDR3 nucleotide sequence: TGTGCCAGCAGCCCAGGGGGCCAGGGACCCAAATTGGGCTACACCTTC. Translated: CASSPGGQGPKLGYTF. Complete variable domain (other parts from reference TRBV7-2 and TRBJ1-2): GAGVSQSPSNKVTEKGKDVELRCDPISGHTALYWYRQSLGQGLEFLIYFQGNSAPDKSGLPSDRFSAERTGGSVSTLTIQRTQQEDSAVYLCASSPGGQGPKLGYTFGSGTRLTVV.

V gene TRBV6-6 combines with J gene TRBJ1-6; D is perhaps TRBD1 (5 bases). This CDR3 has 15 residues. Trimming pared 6 bases from V and 6 bases from J, leaving 15 bases between. The V gene's germline CDR1 is MNHNY and CDR2 SVGAGI (reference sequence). DNA of the CDR3: TGTGCCAGCAGACCAGGGTCCTTTCCTAATTCACCCCTCCACTTT. It specifies CASRPGSFPNSPLHF.

The sample holds one count of this clone. The J gene is TRBJ1-1, the V gene TRBV9; D is unclear. Trimming took off 3 bases at V and 3 bases at J, with 9 bases between the two ends. In germline, CDR1 is SGDLS, CDR2 YYNGEE. The CDR3 has 13 residues. Here the CDR3 DNA reads TGTGCCAGCAGCGCCCGGGATGACACTGAAGCTTTCTTT. Residues: CASSARDDTEAFF.

The rearrangement joins TRBV2 to TRBJ1-5, with 9 bases aligning to TRBD1. The V gene end was trimmed by 5 bases and the J gene end by 0 bases; junction bases not matched to a gene: 2. Germline values: CDR1 SNHLY, CDR2 FYNNEI. This CDR3 region has 15 residues. The chain's CDR3 is CASSPGQGSNQPQHF. CDR3 DNA: TGTGCCAGCAGTCCGGGACAGGGTAGCAATCAGCCCCAGCATTTT.

V and J are TRBV19 and TRBJ1-6; 9 bases fit TRBD1. The V gene's germline CDR1 is LNHDA and CDR2 SQIVND (reference sequence). V shed 4 bases, J shed 0 bases, and the junction held 4 bases outside the gene matches. The CDR3 extends over 17 amino acids. The CDR3 DNA reads as TGTGCCAGTAGTAAAATGACAGGGGGCTCCTATAATTCACCCCTCCACTTT. Encoded protein: CASSKMTGGSYNSPLHF.

The chain is built from TRBV9 and TRBJ2-4, with 7 bases identical to TRBD1. Germline loops: CDR1 SGDLS, CDR2 YYNGEE. Losses at the gene ends were 2 bases for V and 0 bases for J; bases not matched to a gene: 5. There are 16 residues in the CDR3. The CDR3 DNA follows: TGTGCCAGCAGCGTCGGGACAGAGCTAGCCAAAAACATTCAGTACTTC. Residues: CASSVGTELAKNIQYF.

This sequence joins TRBV7-2 and TRBJ2-2; D not resolved. The CDR3 is 13 residues long. Germline-derived CDR1 and CDR2 are SGHTA and FQGNSA. V lost 1 base and J lost 6, with 6 bases in between. This CDR3 reads CASSLERSGELFF. CDR3 bases: TGTGCCAGCAGCTTAGAGAGATCCGGGGAGCTGTTTTTT.

The chain employs TRBV19 and TRBJ2-1, with 8 bases that match TRBD2. The CDR3 runs 15 residues. With 6 bases clipped from V and 4 bases from J, the junction kept 8 bases outside the gene matches. Germline CDR1 reads LNHDA; CDR2 reads SQIVND (reference sequence). The CDR3 here is CASSQSGGAYNEQFF. CDR3 in DNA: TGTGCCAGTAGCCAATCGGGGGGGGCTTACAATGAGCAGTTCTTC.

The chain combines TRBV9 with TRBJ2-2; no firm D call. Trimming took off 0 bases at V and 6 bases at J, with 6 bases between the two ends. The CDR3 runs to 13 residues. Germline CDR1 reads SGDLS; CDR2 reads YYNGEE. The DNA for the CDR3 is TGTGCCAGCAGCGTAGGTAAATCCGGGGAGCTGTTTTTT. Protein product: CASSVGKSGELFF.